This passage covers 30 T cell receptor beta chains from one sample sequenced in a study of T cell responses to AZD1222 COVID-19 vaccine. Clones were sequenced by immunoSEQ multiplex PCR, and TCRdb holds only the in-frame ones, with some missing. The sample contains approximately 50,000 clones, approximately 88% of which appear only once. The material sequenced was peripheral blood, taken on day 0 of AZD1222 vaccination. These receptors were taken from an adult in good health.

CDR3 amino acids: CASSLPDPYNEQFF. In nucleotides, the CDR3 is TGTGCCAGCAGCCTCCCGGACCCCTACAATGAGCAGTTCTTC. The J gene is TRBJ2-1, the V gene TRBV7-9; D not resolved. Trimming shortened V by 5 bases and J by 2 bases, and 10 bases separated the two germline ends. Germline lookup yields CDR1 SEHNR and CDR2 FQNEAQ (reference sequence). The CDR3 sequence is 14 residues long.

This chain uses TRBV4-3 with TRBJ1-6; D remains unclear. Germline CDR1 LGHNA, CDR2 YSLEER. The CDR3 has 13 amino acids. Trimming stripped 4 bases from V and 13 bases from J, with 14 bases between. The chain's CDR3 is CASSPAPPRPLHF. The CDR3 DNA reads TGCGCCAGCAGCCCCGCCCCCCCTCGGCCCCTCCACTTT.

The chain joins TRBV12-3 or TRBV12-4 to TRBJ2-2, with D maybe TRBD2 (5 bases). V gave up 4 bases and J gave up 6 bases, with 9 bases separating them. This CDR3 is 13 amino acids long. CDR3 protein: CASSSDGAGELFF. CDR3 sequence (DNA): TGTGCCAGCAGTTCCGACGGGGCCGGGGAGCTGTTTTTT.

The chain recombines TRBV5-8 with TRBJ1-1; possibly TRBD1 for D (6 bases). This CDR3 has 15 amino acids. Germline V gene lookup returns CDR1 SGHTS and CDR2 YDEGEE. V was shortened by 4 bases and J by 4 bases, with 17 bases between the two germline ends. The CDR3 protein is CASSLTRGRGTEAFF. The CDR3 DNA follows: TGTGCCAGCAGCCTGACCAGGGGCCGAGGCACTGAAGCTTTCTTT.

The chain has TRBV9 and TRBJ2-7, with TRBD2 matching over 7 bases. Germline CDR1 is SGDLS and CDR2 is YYNGEE. This CDR3 contains 14 residues. The V segment lost 0 bases and the J segment 4 bases; nucleotides outside the gene matches: 4. The CDR3: CASSVAGGRYEQYF. Written as DNA, the CDR3 is TGTGCCAGCAGCGTAGCGGGGGGTAGGTACGAGCAGTACTTC.

The rearrangement uses TRBV29-1 and TRBJ2-1; 9 bases map to TRBD2. The CDR3 extends over 16 amino acids. With 3 bases clipped from V and 0 bases from J, the junction kept 6 bases outside the gene matches. Germline loops: CDR1 SQVTM, CDR2 ANQGSEA. CDR3 bases: TGCAGCGTTGACGGACTAGCGCCGAGCTCCTACAATGAGCAGTTCTTC. Amino acid sequence: CSVDGLAPSSYNEQFF.

This chain links TRBV7-6 with TRBJ2-7; 8 bases are a match to TRBD1. CDR3 length: 15 residues. Germline V gene data show CDR1 as SGHVS and CDR2 as FNYEAQ. V gave up 1 base and J gave up 3 bases; unmatched junction bases: 5. The CDR3 protein is CASSLEGTGFYEQYF. The DNA for the CDR3 is TGTGCCAGCAGCTTAGAAGGGACAGGCTTCTACGAGCAGTACTTC.

V is TRBV3-1 (or the pseudogene TRBV3-2) and J is TRBJ2-5; the match to TRBD2 covers 10 bases. The V gene's germline CDR1 is LGHDT and CDR2 YNNKEL (reference sequence). After removal of 4 bases from V and 4 bases from J, the junction contained 12 bases not matched to a gene. The CDR3 has 17 amino acids. This CDR3 reads CASSLDPSGSILETQYF. DNA of the CDR3: TGTGCCAGCAGCCTAGACCCTAGCGGGAGTATATTAGAGACCCAGTACTTC.

The rearrangement links TRBV25-1 to TRBJ1-4; D is ambiguous. V gave up 1 base and J gave up 8 bases, with 17 bases separating them. The CDR3 runs to 16 residues. From germline, CDR1 is MGHDK and CDR2 SYGVNS. The CDR3 loop reads CASSESLSPTAEKLFF. In nucleotides, the CDR3 is TGTGCCAGCAGTGAATCTCTTTCCCCTACAGCAGAAAAACTGTTTTTT.

The chain carries TRBV6-2 or TRBV6-3 and TRBJ2-5; 8 bases map to TRBD1. CDR3 size: 14 residues. The V segment lost 5 bases and the J segment 1 base; nucleotides outside the gene matches: 3. In germline, CDR1 is MNHEY, CDR2 SVGEGT. CDR3 nucleotides: TGTGCCAGCAGTAAGGGACAGGCCCAAGAGACCCAGTACTTC. Translation gives CASSKGQAQETQYF.

The chain combines TRBV5-8 with TRBJ1-3; TRBD1 might be the D (5 bases). The CDR3 extends over 16 amino acids. CDR1 is SGHTS, CDR2 YDEGEE, per germline. Trimming took 5 bases from V and 6 from J, leaving 21 bases between them. In nucleotides, the CDR3 is TGTGCCAGCAGTACAGGCATGGGGAGTCTGTCAAACACCATATATTTT. It specifies CASSTGMGSLSNTIYF.

The DNA of the CDR3 is TGTGCCAGCAGTGAAAGTGGAAACACCGGGGAGCTGTTTTTT. Its protein product is CASSESGNTGELFF. The chain combines TRBV6-1 with TRBJ2-2, with D hard to call. Trimming shortened V by 2 bases and J by 2 bases, and 6 bases separated the two germline ends. Germline V gene data show CDR1 as MNHNS and CDR2 as SASEGT. The CDR3 runs to 14 residues.

V is TRBV4-1 and J is TRBJ1-4, with 8 bases identical to TRBD1. Per germline, CDR1 MGHRA and CDR2 YSYEKL. CDR3 size: 16 residues. J lost 7 bases, V lost 1 base, and 8 bases had no gene match. CDR3 DNA sequence: TGCGCCAGCAGCCAAGTTCAGACAGGGGAGGGTGAAAAACTGTTTTTT. Its translation is CASSQVQTGEGEKLFF.

The V call is TRBV18, the J call TRBJ1-4; D call uncertain. This CDR3 comprises 14 residues. Per germline, CDR1 KGHSH and CDR2 LQKENI. With 4 bases removed from V and 7 bases from J, the gap between germline ends came to 13 bases. The CDR3 coding sequence is TGTGCCAGCTCACAAGAGCCCGGCCCTGAAAAACTGTTTTTT. Translating it yields CASSQEPGPEKLFF.

This chain uses TRBV12-5 with TRBJ1-5; D is ambiguous. The CDR3 consists of 16 residues. Between the trimmed V and J ends, which lost 0 bases and 4 bases, there was a span of 13 bases. Germline V lookup: CDR1 LGHNT, CDR2 FRNRAP. The CDR3 DNA reads as TGTGCTAGTGGTTTGGTACTTGGGCCGAAGAATCAGCCCCAGCATTTT. Its protein is CASGLVLGPKNQPQHF. Filled out from reference TRBV12-5 and TRBJ1-5, the complete variable domain reads DARVTQTPRHKVTEMGQEVTMRCQPILGHNTVFWYRQTMMQGLELLAYFRNRAPLDDSGMPKDRFSAEMPDATLATLKIQPSEPRDSAVYFCASGLVLGPKNQPQHFGDGTRLSIL.

V and J are TRBV7-9 and TRBJ2-5; tentatively, D is TRBD2 (6 bases). Trimming left V 2 bases short and J 9 bases short, with 13 bases between. In germline, CDR1 is SEHNR, CDR2 FQNEAQ (reference sequence). CDR3 length: 13 residues. CDR3 in amino acids: CASSLSVGEAQYF. Written as DNA, the CDR3 is TGTGCCAGCAGCTTAAGCGTGGGGGAGGCCCAGTACTTC. Complete variable domain (other parts from reference TRBV7-9 and TRBJ2-5): DTGVSQNPRHKITKRGQNVTFRCDPISEHNRLYWYRQTLGQGPEFLTYFQNEAQLEKSRLLSDRFSAERPKGSFSTLEIQRTEQGDSAMYLCASSLSVGEAQYFGPGTRLLVL.

V usage is TRBV14 and J usage is TRBJ2-2, with D perhaps matching TRBD1 (5 bases). Germline V CDR1 and CDR2: SGHDN, FVKESK. V was trimmed by 3 bases and J by 1 base, leaving 6 bases between them. The CDR3 extends over 14 amino acids. CDR3 region: CASSHRVNTGELFF. The CDR3 bases are TGTGCCAGCAGCCACAGGGTGAACACCGGGGAGCTGTTTTTT.

The V call is TRBV11-3, the J call TRBJ2-1; 8 nucleotides align to TRBD1. The germline V gene has CDR1 SGHNT and CDR2 YENEEA. This CDR3 is built from 13 residues. V lost 7 bases and J lost 9; bases outside the gene matches: 8. DNA for the CDR3: TGTGCCAGCACCCCGACAGGGGTCGGTGAGCAGTTCTTC. It specifies CASTPTGVGEQFF.

V gene TRBV10-2 combines with J gene TRBJ2-1, with 10 bases identical to TRBD2. With V trimmed by 8 bases and J by 9 bases, 10 bases remained unmatched. The CDR3 extends over 14 amino acids. From germline, CDR1 is WSHSY and CDR2 SAAADI. Here the CDR3 reads CASSPSGSFGEQFF. CDR3 coding DNA: TGCGCCAGCTCGCCTAGCGGGAGTTTCGGTGAGCAGTTCTTC.

This clone has just one count. The V gene is TRBV15, the J gene TRBJ1-4, with D tentatively TRBD1 (6 bases). The ends were cut back, 4 bases at V and 4 bases at J, with 10 bases in the middle. CDR3 length equals 14 residues. CDR1 LNHNV and CDR2 YYDKDF come from the germline V gene (reference sequence). DNA of the CDR3: TGTGCCACCAGCATTCGGACAGTTAATGAAAAACTGTTTTTT. The encoded protein is CATSIRTVNEKLFF.

This clone has only a few counts. V and J are TRBV5-1 and TRBJ2-7, with TRBD1 matching over 7 bases. The germline gives CDR1 SGHRS, CDR2 YFSETQ. Trimming took 5 bases from V and 5 from J; bases not matched to a gene: 10. The CDR3 contains 14 residues. CDR3 DNA: TGCGCCAGCAGTCTCCGGGACAGATCGCACGAGCAGTACTTC. This codes for CASSLRDRSHEQYF.

The V gene is TRBV7-8, the J gene TRBJ2-5; the D gene is possibly TRBD1 (5 bases). The germline V gene encodes CDR1 SGHVS and CDR2 FQNEAQ. V dropped 1 base and J dropped 3 bases, with 12 bases sitting between them. The CDR3 contains 15 residues. The CDR3 nucleotides read TGTGCCAGCAGCTTAGTTCCGAGACAGAAAGAGACCCAGTACTTC. This gives the protein CASSLVPRQKETQYF.

The rearrangement links TRBV11-3 to TRBJ2-1; 8 bases are shared with TRBD2. The CDR3 has 15 amino acids. From germline, CDR1 is SGHNT and CDR2 YENEEA. V lost 6 bases to trimming and J lost 7 bases; unmatched junction nucleotides: 11. The CDR3 region is CASRGSGSLWNEQFF. The CDR3 DNA sequence: TGTGCCAGCAGGGGGAGCGGGAGTCTCTGGAATGAGCAGTTCTTC.

Points on this clone: This CDR3 is also generated by other DNA sequences in the sample. V is TRBV11-3 and J is TRBJ2-1; 16 nucleotides agree with TRBD2. Germline V CDR1 and CDR2: SGHNT, YENEEA. The CDR3 contains 15 residues. Trimming removed 4 bases from V and 7 bases from J; junction bases left unmatched: 1. CDR3 in DNA: TGTGCCAGCAGCTCGGGACTAGCGGGAGGGAATGAGCAGTTCTTC. It yields the protein CASSSGLAGGNEQFF.

This chain joins TRBV30 and TRBJ2-2; D gene ambiguous. The CDR3 runs 11 residues. Germline V gives CDR1 GTSNPN, CDR2 SVGIG (reference sequence). Trimming took off 1 base at V and 8 bases at J, with 5 bases between the two ends. The CDR3 nucleotides are TGTGCCTGGAGTGGCCTAGGGGAGCTGTTTTTT. This codes for CAWSGLGELFF.

This chain links TRBV3-1 (or the pseudogene TRBV3-2) with TRBJ1-4; TRBD1 matches at 8 bases. V lost 4 bases to trimming and J lost 4 bases; unmatched junction nucleotides: 5. Germline assignment: CDR1 LGHDT and CDR2 YNNKEL (reference sequence). CDR3 length: 15 amino acids. The CDR3 is CASSRGQGFNEKLFF. CDR3 in DNA: TGTGCCAGCAGCCGAGGACAGGGATTTAATGAAAAACTGTTTTTT.

The V gene is TRBV10-2, the J gene TRBJ1-2; D call uncertain. The V end lost 4 bases, the J end lost 2 bases, and 11 bases lay between the germline ends. The length of the CDR3 is 14 residues. Germline V gives CDR1 WSHSY, CDR2 SAAADI. The DNA of the CDR3 is TGCGCCAGCAGTGGGGCTAAGGGAAACTATGGCTACACCTTC. This translates into CASSGAKGNYGYTF.

This clone was observed a few times. V usage is TRBV15 and J usage is TRBJ2-6; 7 bases agree with TRBD1. Germline CDR1 and CDR2: LNHNV and YYDKDF (reference sequence). Trimming cost V 1 base and J 0 bases; bases outside gene matches: 3. This CDR3 comprises 17 residues. The CDR3 nucleotides are TGTGCCACCAGCAGAGGGGACAGCTTCTCTGGGGCCAACGTCCTGACTTTC. Residues: CATSRGDSFSGANVLTF. Complete variable domain (other parts from reference TRBV15 and TRBJ2-6): DAMVIQNPRYQVTQFGKPVTLSCSQTLNHNVMYWYQQKSSQAPKLLFHYYDKDFNNEADTPDNFQSRRPNTSFCFLDIRSPGLGDTAMYLCATSRGDSFSGANVLTFGAGSRLTVL.

This sequence joins TRBV11-2 and TRBJ2-7; 7 bases line up with TRBD1. V lost 3 bases and J lost 0; bases outside the gene matches: 5. CDR3 length: 15 amino acids. Germline values: CDR1 SGHAT, CDR2 FQNNGV. The CDR3 is CASSFHRGPSYEQYF. DNA for the CDR3: TGTGCCAGCAGCTTCCACAGGGGTCCCTCCTACGAGCAGTACTTC.

The gene calls are TRBV6-5 and TRBJ1-2; the D gene is possibly TRBD1 (6 bases). The V gene lost 5 bases and the J gene lost 2 bases, with 15 bases spanning the gap. The CDR3 spans 15 residues. The germline CDR1 and CDR2 sequences are MNHEY and SVGAGI. CDR3 amino acids: CASSRGMGANYGYTF. The CDR3 region has the DNA TGTGCCAGCAGTAGGGGGATGGGGGCCAACTATGGCTACACCTTC.